This is a list of T cell receptor beta chains from one sample in a study of regulatory T cells in long-lasting Graves disease. TCRdb passed the multiplex PCR reads through MiXCR, listing each CDR3 protein once. The repertoire holds about 350,000 distinct CDR3 sequences, about a sixth seen once, with about 32% in the top ten. This same sample was also taken into another study, of T cells in Graves' hyperthyroidism and ophthalmopathy.

The sample was peripheral blood mononuclear cells (PBMCs), taken at new diagnosis, from a patient treated with antithyroid drugs. The origin of the receptors is a man aged 40-50 years with Graves disease. Both conserved end residues are part of each CDR3. D genes are given only for firm matches.

v_call,j_call,d_call,cdr3_aa
TRBV28,TRBJ1-2,-,CASSPGNLGFYGYTF
TRBV3-1,TRBJ2-1,-,CASSHRAQYNEQFF
TRBV3-1,TRBJ1-1,-,CASSQAIFLLEAFF
TRBV19,TRBJ1-2,-,CASPRQQPDRPALF
TRBV7-3,TRBJ2-3,TRBD1,CASSSTGGITDTQYF
TRBV7-8,TRBJ1-3,-,CASSLERVPHSGNTIYF
TRBV9,TRBJ2-3,-,CASSVWGGGQGTDTQYF
TRBV2,TRBJ1-4,TRBD1,CASSGRTGKGEKLFF
TRBV29-1,TRBJ2-7,TRBD1,CSVRKGQFYEQYF
TRBV5-1,TRBJ1-2,-,CASMRGDDVNYGYTF
TRBV28,TRBJ2-5,TRBD2,CASRSTWLRGVQETQYF
TRBV6-2/TRBV6-3,TRBJ2-1,-,CASSSWYYNEQFF
TRBV5-5,TRBJ2-7,-,CASSLTAIYEQYF
TRBV5-1,TRBJ2-2,-,CASSGTWGPGELFF
TRBV7-9,TRBJ2-4,-,CASSYKETKNIQYF
TRBV28,TRBJ2-3,-,CASSQARGWSTDTQYF
TRBV28,TRBJ1-1,-,CASSTRNTEAFF
TRBV11-2,TRBJ2-5,TRBD1,CASSEETGPTMETQYF
TRBV7-9,TRBJ2-3,TRBD2,CASSLSGGSDTQYF
TRBV10-3,TRBJ2-1,-,CAISDRGSWNEQFF
TRBV6-1,TRBJ2-7,-,CASRVLANANGYEQYF
TRBV12-3/TRBV12-4,TRBJ1-6,TRBD1,CASSFQGGNSPLHF
TRBV11-1,TRBJ2-2,-,CASSFGALTGELFF
TRBV4-3,TRBJ2-5,TRBD2,CASSQEVAGGRETQYF
TRBV4-1,TRBJ2-7,TRBD1,CASSRDRDSYEQYF
TRBV11-3,TRBJ1-1,-,CASSPTKGRANTEAFF
TRBV2,TRBJ1-2,-,CASSAQRYGYTF
TRBV11-2,TRBJ2-7,TRBD2,CASSLVWLAGERYEQYF
TRBV7-2,TRBJ2-6,-,CASSFRISGANVLTF
TRBV18,TRBJ2-5,-,CASSPVYETQYF
TRBV7-2,TRBJ2-1,TRBD2,CASRSGGGTAFYNEQFF
TRBV4-2,TRBJ1-1,TRBD1,CASNQDDGGQMNTEAFF
TRBV7-2,-,TRBD2,CASSLDGTSLKTQYF
TRBV6-5,TRBJ2-2,TRBD1,CASSYQAGGIGELFF
TRBV4-1,TRBJ2-3,-,CASSVNTDTQYF
TRBV7-9,TRBJ1-1,-,CASSLYQNTEAFF
TRBV28,TRBJ1-1,-,CASSQRTPNTEAFF
TRBV12-3/TRBV12-4,TRBJ2-7,TRBD2,CASSLIAGSYEQYF
TRBV6-2/TRBV6-3,TRBJ2-3,TRBD1,CASSGSTGPDTQYF